This T cell receptor beta chain derives from a study of OX40 agonist ivuxolimab in advanced cancers. Study background: The diagnoses of dose-escalation patients were hepatocellular carcinoma, melanoma, renal cell or head and neck cancer. Regarding the study as a whole: Expanded clones belonging to CD8+ T cells outnumbered, on average, those of CD4+.

CDR3 length: 14 amino acids. CDR1 MNHEY and CDR2 SVGAGI come from the germline V gene. V gave up 2 bases and J gave up 3 bases; unmatched junction bases: 4. Sequenced by immunoSEQ multiplex PCR; TCRdb stores in-frame clones only, minus some. The sample holds more than 50,000 clones; just over 90% are singletons and the top ten take approximately 18%. A remark on this clone: Its cognate antigen is unknown.

The chain combines TRBV6-5 with TRBJ2-7, with 7 bases identical to TRBD2. The source was CD4+ or CD8+ T cells sorted from blood, collected in a trial of the OX40 agonist ivuxolimab. This receptor was obtained from an adult with an advanced solid tumor such as melanoma, head and neck, liver or kidney cancer. The CDR3 region is CASSYVPGGYEQYF. The DNA for the CDR3 is TGTGCCAGCAGTTACGTCCCGGGGGGCTACGAGCAGTACTTC.